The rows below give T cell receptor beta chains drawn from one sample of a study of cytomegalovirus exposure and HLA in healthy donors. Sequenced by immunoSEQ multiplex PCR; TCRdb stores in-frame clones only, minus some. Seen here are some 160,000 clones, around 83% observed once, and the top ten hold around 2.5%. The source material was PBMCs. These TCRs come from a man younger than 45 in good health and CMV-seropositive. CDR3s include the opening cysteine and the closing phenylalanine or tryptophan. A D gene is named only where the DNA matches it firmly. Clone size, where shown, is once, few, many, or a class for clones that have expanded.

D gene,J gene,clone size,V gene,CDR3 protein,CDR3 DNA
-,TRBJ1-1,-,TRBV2,CASSAGWNTEAFF,TGTGCCAGCAGTGCGGGGTGGAACACTGAAGCTTTCTTT
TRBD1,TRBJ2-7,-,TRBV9,CASSPGGSFAYEQYF,TGTGCCAGCAGCCCAGGGGGTAGCTTCGCCTACGAGCAGTACTTC
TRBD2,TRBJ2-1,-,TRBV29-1,CAAGVNEQFF,TGCGCAGCGGGAGTCAATGAGCAGTTCTTC
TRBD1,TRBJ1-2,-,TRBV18,CASSPGAGQGEYGYTF,TGTGCCAGCTCACCGGGTGCGGGACAGGGGGAATATGGCTACACCTTC
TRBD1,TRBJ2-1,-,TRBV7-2,CASSLTGGVRNEQFF,TGTGCCAGCAGCTTGACAGGGGGCGTAAGGAATGAGCAGTTCTTC
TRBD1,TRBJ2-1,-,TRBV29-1,CSGFGTGGAYNEQFF,TGCAGCGGATTCGGGACAGGGGGCGCCTACAATGAGCAGTTCTTC
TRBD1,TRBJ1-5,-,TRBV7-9,CASSPGQGAYQPQHF,TGTGCCAGCAGCCCGGGACAGGGGGCCTATCAGCCCCAGCATTTT
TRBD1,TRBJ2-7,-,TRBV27,CASSLSPGGTYEQYF,TGTGCCAGCAGTTTATCCCCAGGGGGAACCTACGAGCAGTACTTC
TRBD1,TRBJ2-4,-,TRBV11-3,CASSFGDSGFSKNIQYF,TGTGCCAGCAGCTTCGGGGACAGCGGTTTTTCCAAAAACATTCAGTACTTC
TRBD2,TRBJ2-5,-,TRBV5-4,CASSPGLAQETQYF,TGTGCCAGCAGCCCGGGACTAGCCCAAGAGACCCAGTACTTC
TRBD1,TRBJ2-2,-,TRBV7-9,CASSSRQGSTGELFF,TGTGCCAGCAGCTCCAGACAGGGGAGCACCGGGGAGCTGTTTTTT
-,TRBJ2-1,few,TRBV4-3,CASSQGPLGTSPEQFF,TGCGCCAGCAGCCAGGGGCCACTCGGGACATCCCCTGAGCAGTTCTTC
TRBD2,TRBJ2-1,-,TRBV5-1,CASSFVSGRWANNEQFF,TGCGCCAGCAGCTTTGTTAGCGGGAGATGGGCTAACAATGAGCAGTTCTTC
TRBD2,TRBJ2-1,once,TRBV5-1,CASSWRLAGESEQFF,TGCGCCAGCAGCTGGCGACTAGCGGGAGAAAGTGAGCAGTTCTTC
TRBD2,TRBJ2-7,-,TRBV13,CASSLSSLAGGYEQYF,TGTGCCAGCAGCTTAAGCTCCCTAGCGGGAGGTTACGAGCAGTACTTC
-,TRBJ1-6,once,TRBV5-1,CASSLDRASPLHF,TGCGCCAGCAGCTTGGACAGGGCTTCACCCCTCCACTTT
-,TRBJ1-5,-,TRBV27,CASSSGNSNQPQHF,TGTGCCAGCAGTTCAGGAAATAGCAATCAGCCCCAGCATTTT
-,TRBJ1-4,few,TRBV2,CASIPRGVNEKLFF,TGTGCCAGCATCCCCCGAGGAGTTAATGAAAAACTGTTTTTT
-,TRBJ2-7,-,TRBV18,CASSRGRGTEQYF,TGTGCCAGCTCTCGAGGGAGAGGAACCGAGCAGTACTTC
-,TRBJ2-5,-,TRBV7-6,CASSSRARGFETQYF,TGTGCCAGCAGCTCCCGAGCGAGAGGGTTCGAGACCCAGTACTTC
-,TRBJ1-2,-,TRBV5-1,CASSFTANYGYTF,TGCGCCAGCAGCTTTACAGCTAACTATGGCTACACCTTC
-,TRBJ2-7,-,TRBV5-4,CASSLAGGPYEQYF,TGTGCCAGCAGTCTGGCTGGGGGCCCATACGAGCAGTACTTC
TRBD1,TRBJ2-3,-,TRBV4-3,CASSLAGGGTDTQYF,TGCGCCAGCAGCCTCGCAGGGGGCGGCACAGATACGCAGTATTTT
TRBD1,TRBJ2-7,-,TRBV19,CASSPDRRSSYEQYF,TGTGCCAGTAGCCCGGACAGGAGGAGCTCCTACGAGCAGTACTTC
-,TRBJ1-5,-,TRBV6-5,CACAGSNQPQHF,TGTGCCTGCGCCGGTAGCAATCAGCCCCAGCATTTT
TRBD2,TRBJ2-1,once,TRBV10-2,CASSRAGGQNEQFF,TGCGCCAGCAGTAGGGCGGGAGGGCAGAATGAGCAGTTCTTC
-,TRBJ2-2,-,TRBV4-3,CASSQERFIQALNTGELFF,TGCGCCAGCAGCCAAGAAAGATTCATTCAGGCGCTAAACACCGGGGAGCTGTTTTTT
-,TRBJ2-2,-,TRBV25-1,CASSRNYPNTGELFF,TGTGCCAGCAGTCGAAACTACCCGAACACCGGGGAGCTGTTTTTT
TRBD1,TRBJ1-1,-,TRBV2,CASSQQGANTEAFF,TGTGCCAGCAGTCAACAGGGGGCGAACACTGAAGCTTTCTTT
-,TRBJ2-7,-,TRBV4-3,CASSQLRGRGTYEQYF,TGCGCCAGCAGCCAACTCCGGGGCAGGGGAACATACGAGCAGTACTTC
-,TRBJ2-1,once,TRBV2,CASRDRRVHNEQFF,TGTGCCAGCAGGGACCGGAGGGTTCACAATGAGCAGTTCTTC
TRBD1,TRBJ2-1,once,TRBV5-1,CASRSQGAVYNEQFF,TGCGCCAGCAGGTCTCAGGGGGCTGTTTACAATGAGCAGTTCTTC
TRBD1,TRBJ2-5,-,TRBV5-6,CASSLVARGRETQYF,TGTGCCAGCAGCTTGGTTGCCAGGGGGCGAGAGACCCAGTACTTC
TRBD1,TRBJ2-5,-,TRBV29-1,CSAGTGGLETQYF,TGCAGCGCCGGGACAGGGGGGTTAGAGACCCAGTACTTC
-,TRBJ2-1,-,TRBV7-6,CASSLRTGNNEQFF,TGTGCCAGCAGCCTCAGGACGGGGAACAATGAGCAGTTCTTC
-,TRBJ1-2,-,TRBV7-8,CASSLGERRGYTF,TGTGCCAGCAGCTTAGGGGAGAGGAGGGGCTACACCTTC
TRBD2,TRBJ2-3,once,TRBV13,CASSPRLSLAGEADTQYF,TGTGCCAGCAGCCCCAGGCTATCCCTAGCGGGAGAAGCAGATACGCAGTATTTT
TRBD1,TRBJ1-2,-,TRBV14,CASSQDRDRVYGYTF,TGTGCCAGCAGCCAAGACCGGGACAGGGTCTATGGCTACACCTTC
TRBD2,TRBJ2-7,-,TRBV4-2,CASSPSGRGYEQYF,TGTGCCAGCAGCCCCAGCGGGAGGGGATACGAGCAGTACTTC
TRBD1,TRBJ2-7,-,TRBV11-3,CASSSSTGINEQYF,TGTGCCAGCAGCTCGTCGACAGGGATCAACGAGCAGTACTTC
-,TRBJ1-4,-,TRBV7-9,CSSRQTGSEGEKLFF,TGTTCCAGCAGGCAAACAGGGTCAGAGGGTGAAAAACTGTTTTTT
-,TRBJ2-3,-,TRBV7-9,CASSFGTSGSTDTQYF,TGTGCCAGCAGCTTTGGTACGAGCGGGAGCACAGATACGCAGTATTTT
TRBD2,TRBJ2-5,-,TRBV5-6,CASSHGTSGILETQYF,TGCGCCAGCAGCCATGGGACTAGCGGGATCTTGGAGACCCAGTACTTC
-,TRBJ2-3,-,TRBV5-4,CASSSEVEGRKDTQYF,TGTGCCAGCAGCTCGGAGGTAGAAGGGCGAAAAGATACGCAGTATTTT
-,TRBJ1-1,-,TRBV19,CASSIAVSETEAFF,TGTGCCAGTAGTATAGCGGTTAGTGAGACTGAAGCTTTCTTT
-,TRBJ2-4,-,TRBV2,CASRGPKEGLAKNIQYF,TGTGCCAGCAGAGGCCCCAAAGAGGGACTAGCCAAAAACATTCAGTACTTC
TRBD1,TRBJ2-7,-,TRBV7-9,CSSSRDRNVYEQYF,TGTTCCAGCAGTCGGGACAGGAATGTCTACGAGCAGTACTTC
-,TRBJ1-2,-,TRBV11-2,CASSPDRRRFYGYTF,TGTGCCAGCAGCCCGGACAGAAGGAGATTCTATGGCTACACCTTC
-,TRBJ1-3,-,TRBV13,CASSLRGINTIYF,TGTGCCAGCAGCCTCCGGGGGATTAACACCATATATTTT
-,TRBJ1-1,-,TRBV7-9,CASSEDWGGTEAFF,TGTGCCAGCAGCGAGGACTGGGGTGGGACTGAAGCTTTCTTT
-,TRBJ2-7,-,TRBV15,CATSLERSSSYEQYF,TGTGCCACCAGCCTTGAGCGGTCCAGCTCCTACGAGCAGTACTTC
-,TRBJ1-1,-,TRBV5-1,CASSPGHAGTEAFF,TGCGCCAGCAGCCCCGGCCACGCGGGGACTGAAGCTTTCTTT
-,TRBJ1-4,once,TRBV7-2,CASATTGLNEKLFF,TGTGCCAGCGCCACCACGGGTCTTAATGAAAAACTGTTTTTT